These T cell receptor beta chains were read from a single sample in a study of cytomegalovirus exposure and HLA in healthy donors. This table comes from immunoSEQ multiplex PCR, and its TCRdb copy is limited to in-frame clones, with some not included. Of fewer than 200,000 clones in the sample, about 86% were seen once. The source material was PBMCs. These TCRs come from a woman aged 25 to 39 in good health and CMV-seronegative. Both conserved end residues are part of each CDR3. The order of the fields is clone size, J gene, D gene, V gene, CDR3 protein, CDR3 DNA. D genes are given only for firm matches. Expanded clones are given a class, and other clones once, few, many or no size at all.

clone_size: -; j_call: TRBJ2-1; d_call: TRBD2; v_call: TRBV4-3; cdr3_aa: CASSQDREGYNEQFF; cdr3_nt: TGCGCCAGCAGCCAAGATCGGGAGGGTTACAATGAGCAGTTCTTC
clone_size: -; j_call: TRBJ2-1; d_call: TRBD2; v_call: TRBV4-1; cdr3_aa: CASSQDLRRGGNNEQFF; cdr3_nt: TGCGCCAGCAGCCAAGATCTGCGACGGGGGGGGAACAATGAGCAGTTCTTC
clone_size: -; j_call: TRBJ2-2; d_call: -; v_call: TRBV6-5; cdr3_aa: CASRETNTGELFF; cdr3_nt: TGTGCCAGCAGAGAGACGAACACCGGGGAGCTGTTTTTT
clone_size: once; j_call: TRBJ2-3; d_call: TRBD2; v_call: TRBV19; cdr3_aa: CASSMDGTSGSGALDTQYF; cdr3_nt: TGTGCCAGTAGTATGGACGGGACTAGCGGGAGTGGGGCGCTAGATACGCAGTATTTT
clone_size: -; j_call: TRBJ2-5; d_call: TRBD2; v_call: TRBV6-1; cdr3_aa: CASTQLAGGSQYF; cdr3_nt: TGTGCCAGCACCCAACTAGCGGGAGGCTCTCAGTACTTC
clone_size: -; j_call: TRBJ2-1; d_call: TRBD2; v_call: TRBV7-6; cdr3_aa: CASSLGSGRAEIEQFF; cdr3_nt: TGTGCCAGCAGCTTAGGTAGCGGGAGGGCCGAGATTGAGCAGTTCTTC
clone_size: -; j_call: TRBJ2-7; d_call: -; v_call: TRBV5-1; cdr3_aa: CASSLAAASYEQYF; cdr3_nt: TGCGCCAGCAGCTTGGCAGCGGCCAGCTACGAGCAGTACTTC
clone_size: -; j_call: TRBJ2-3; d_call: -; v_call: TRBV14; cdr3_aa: CASSLLMGPSTDTQYF; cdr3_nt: TGTGCCAGCAGCCTTTTGATGGGCCCTAGCACAGATACGCAGTATTTT
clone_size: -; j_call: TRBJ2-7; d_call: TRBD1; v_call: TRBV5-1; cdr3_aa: CASSGAGTGGEQYF; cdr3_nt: TGCGCCAGCAGTGGAGCCGGGACAGGGGGCGAGCAGTACTTC
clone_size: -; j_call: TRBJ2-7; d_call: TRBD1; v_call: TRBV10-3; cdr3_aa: CAISARQGLESPEQYF; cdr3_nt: TGTGCCATCAGTGCCCGACAGGGCTTAGAATCCCCCGAGCAGTACTTC
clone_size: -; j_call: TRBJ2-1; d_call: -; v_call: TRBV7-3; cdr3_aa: CASSPPGGDEQFF; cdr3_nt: TGTGCCAGCAGCCCTCCCGGGGGAGACGAGCAGTTCTTC
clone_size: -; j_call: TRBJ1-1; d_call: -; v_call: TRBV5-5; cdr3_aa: CASSFMGGGNTEAFF; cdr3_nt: TGTGCCAGCAGCTTTATGGGGGGAGGGAACACTGAAGCTTTCTTT
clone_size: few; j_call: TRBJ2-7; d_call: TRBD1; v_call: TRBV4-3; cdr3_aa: CASSQDGPGQGAYEQYF; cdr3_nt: TGCGCCAGCAGCCAAGATGGTCCGGGACAGGGGGCCTACGAGCAGTACTTC
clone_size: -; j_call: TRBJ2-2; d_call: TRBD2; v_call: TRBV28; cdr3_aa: CASSGGANTGELFF; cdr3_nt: TGTGCCAGCAGCGGGGGGGCTAACACCGGGGAGCTGTTTTTT
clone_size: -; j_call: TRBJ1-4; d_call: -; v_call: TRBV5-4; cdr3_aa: CASSPKGGQGEKLFF; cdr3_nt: TGTGCCAGCAGCCCCAAGGGGGGGCAGGGGGAAAAACTGTTTTTT
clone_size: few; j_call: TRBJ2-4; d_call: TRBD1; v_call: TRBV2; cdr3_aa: CASRARDRGEDIQYF; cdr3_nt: TGTGCCAGCAGAGCCCGGGACAGGGGAGAGGACATTCAGTACTTC
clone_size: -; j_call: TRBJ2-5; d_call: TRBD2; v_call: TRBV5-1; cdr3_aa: CASSPGLAEETQYF; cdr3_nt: TGCGCCAGCAGCCCGGGACTAGCGGAAGAGACCCAGTACTTC
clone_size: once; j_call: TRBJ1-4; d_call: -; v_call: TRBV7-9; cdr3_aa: CASSRDNEKLFF; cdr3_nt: TGTGCCAGCAGCCGGGATAATGAAAAACTGTTTTTT
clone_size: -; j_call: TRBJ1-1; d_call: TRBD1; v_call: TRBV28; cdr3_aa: CASSLSPTGLTEAFF; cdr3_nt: TGTGCCAGCAGTTTGTCTCCGACAGGGCTCACTGAAGCTTTCTTT
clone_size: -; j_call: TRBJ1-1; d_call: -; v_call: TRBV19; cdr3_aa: CASSMRPRNEAFF; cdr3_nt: TGTGCCAGTAGTATGCGGCCTCGGAATGAAGCTTTCTTT
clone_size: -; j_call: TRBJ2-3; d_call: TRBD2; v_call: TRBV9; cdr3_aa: CASSVGSSGSSTDTQYF; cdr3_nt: TGTGCCAGCAGCGTAGGGTCTAGCGGGTCTAGCACAGATACGCAGTATTTT
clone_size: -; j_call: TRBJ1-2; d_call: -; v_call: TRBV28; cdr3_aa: CASSLEGVGGYTF; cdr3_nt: TGTGCCAGCAGTTTAGAGGGGGTCGGTGGCTACACCTTC
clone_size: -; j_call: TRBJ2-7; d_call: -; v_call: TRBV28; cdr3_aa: CASSYQTYEQYF; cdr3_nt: TGTGCCAGCAGCTACCAAACCTACGAGCAGTACTTC
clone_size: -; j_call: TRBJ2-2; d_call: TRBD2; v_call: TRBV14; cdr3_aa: CATSGRRTGELFF; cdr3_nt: TGTGCCACTAGCGGGAGACGGACCGGGGAGCTGTTTTTT
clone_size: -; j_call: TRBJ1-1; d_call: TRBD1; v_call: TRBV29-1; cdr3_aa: CSGGTGGKLKAFF; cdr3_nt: TGCAGCGGGGGGACAGGGGGCAAGTTGAAAGCTTTCTTT
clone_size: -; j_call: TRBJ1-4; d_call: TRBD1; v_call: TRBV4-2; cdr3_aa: CASSQVSGQGNEKLFF; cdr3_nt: TGTGCCAGCAGCCAAGTTTCCGGACAGGGTAATGAAAAACTGTTTTTT
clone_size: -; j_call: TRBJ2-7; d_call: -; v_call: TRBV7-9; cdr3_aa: CASTQDYEQYF; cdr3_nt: TGTGCCAGCACTCAGGACTACGAGCAGTACTTC
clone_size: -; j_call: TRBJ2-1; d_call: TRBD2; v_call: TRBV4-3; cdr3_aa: CASSQGPSRGLAASRHNEQFF; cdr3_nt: TGCGCCAGCAGCCAAGGCCCATCAAGGGGACTAGCGGCATCCCGACACAATGAGCAGTTCTTC
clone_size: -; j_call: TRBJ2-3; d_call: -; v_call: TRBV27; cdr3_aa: CASSLVGRGLNTQYF; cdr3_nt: TGTGCCAGCAGTTTAGTCGGCAGGGGTTTGAATACGCAGTATTTT
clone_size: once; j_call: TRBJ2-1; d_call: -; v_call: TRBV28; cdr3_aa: CASSLPGLYNEQFF; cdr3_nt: TGTGCCAGCAGTCTGCCGGGACTCTACAATGAGCAGTTCTTC
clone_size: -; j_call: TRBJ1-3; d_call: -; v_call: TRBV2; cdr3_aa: CASSEQGPSGNTIYF; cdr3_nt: TGTGCCAGCAGTGAACAGGGGCCCTCTGGAAACACCATATATTTT
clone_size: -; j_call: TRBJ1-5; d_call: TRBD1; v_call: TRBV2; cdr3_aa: CASREGTDSNQPQHF; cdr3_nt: TGTGCCAGCAGAGAGGGGACAGATAGCAATCAGCCCCAGCATTTT
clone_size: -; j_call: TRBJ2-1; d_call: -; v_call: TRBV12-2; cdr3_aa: CASRLLAGVNDQTYEQFF; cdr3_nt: TGTGCAAGTCGCTTGTTAGCGGGAGTAAATGACCAAACATATGAGCAGTTCTTC
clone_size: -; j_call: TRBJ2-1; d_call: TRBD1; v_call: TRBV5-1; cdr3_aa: CASSLVGTGGPPSSYNEQFF; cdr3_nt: TGCGCCAGCAGCTTGGTAGGGACAGGGGGTCCCCCTAGCTCCTACAATGAGCAGTTCTTC
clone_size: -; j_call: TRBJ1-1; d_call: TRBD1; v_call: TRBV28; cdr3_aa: CASSLSAGGRTEAFF; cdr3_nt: TGTGCCAGCAGTTTATCGGCAGGGGGTCGTACTGAAGCTTTCTTT
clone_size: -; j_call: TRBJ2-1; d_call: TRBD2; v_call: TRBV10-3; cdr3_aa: CAISDPGLGGRGSYNEQFF; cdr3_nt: TGTGCCATCAGTGATCCCGGGTTAGGCGGGAGAGGCTCCTACAATGAGCAGTTCTTC
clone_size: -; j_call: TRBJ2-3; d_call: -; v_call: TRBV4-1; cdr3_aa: CASSPPQGYTQYF; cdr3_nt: TGCGCCAGCAGCCCACCACAGGGTTATACGCAGTATTTT
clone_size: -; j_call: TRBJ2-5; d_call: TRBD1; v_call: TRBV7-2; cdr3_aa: CASSSRQGAETQYF; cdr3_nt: TGTGCCAGCAGCTCCAGACAGGGGGCAGAGACCCAGTACTTC
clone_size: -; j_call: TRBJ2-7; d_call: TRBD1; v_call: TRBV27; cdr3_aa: CASSQSTGGEQYF; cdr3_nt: TGTGCCAGCAGCCAATCTACAGGGGGCGAGCAGTACTTC
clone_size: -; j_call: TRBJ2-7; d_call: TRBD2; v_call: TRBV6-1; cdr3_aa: CASSLAGAREQYF; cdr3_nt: TGTGCCAGCAGTCTAGCGGGGGCCCGCGAGCAGTACTTC
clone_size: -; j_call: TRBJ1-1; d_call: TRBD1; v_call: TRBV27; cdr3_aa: CASRWDRADTEAFF; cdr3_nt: TGTGCCAGCAGGTGGGACAGGGCGGACACTGAAGCTTTCTTT
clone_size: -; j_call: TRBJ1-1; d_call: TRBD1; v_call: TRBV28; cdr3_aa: CASSLGQINTEAFF; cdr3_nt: TGTGCCAGCAGTTTGGGACAGATAAACACTGAAGCTTTCTTT
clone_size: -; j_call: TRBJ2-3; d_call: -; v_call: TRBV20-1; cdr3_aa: CSASSRDTQYF; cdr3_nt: TGCAGTGCTAGTAGTCGGGATACGCAGTATTTT
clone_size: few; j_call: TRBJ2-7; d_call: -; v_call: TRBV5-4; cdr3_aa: CASSFGGRENEQYF; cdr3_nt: TGTGCCAGCAGCTTCGGGGGTCGGGAGAACGAGCAGTACTTC
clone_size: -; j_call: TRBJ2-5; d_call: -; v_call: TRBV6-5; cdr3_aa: CASSYNAGTGETQYF; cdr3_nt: TGTGCCAGCAGTTACAACGCGGGGACGGGGGAGACCCAGTACTTC
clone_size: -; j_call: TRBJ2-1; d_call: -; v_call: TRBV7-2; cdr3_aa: CASSLVAGEQFF; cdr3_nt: TGTGCCAGCAGCTTAGTAGCTGGGGAGCAGTTCTTC
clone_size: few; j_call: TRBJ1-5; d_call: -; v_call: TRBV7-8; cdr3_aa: CASSSPTSGGTGNQPQHF; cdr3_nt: TGTGCCAGCAGCTCCCCCACCTCGGGGGGGACTGGCAATCAGCCCCAGCATTTT
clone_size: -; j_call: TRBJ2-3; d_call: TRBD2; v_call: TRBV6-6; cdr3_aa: CASTGGASDTQYF; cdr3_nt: TGTGCCAGCACCGGGGGGGCCTCAGATACGCAGTATTTT
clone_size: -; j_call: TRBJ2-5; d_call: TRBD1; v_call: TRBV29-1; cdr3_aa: CSVGGDRGARGETQYF; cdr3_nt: TGCAGCGTTGGCGGGGACAGGGGCGCTCGGGGGGAGACCCAGTACTTC
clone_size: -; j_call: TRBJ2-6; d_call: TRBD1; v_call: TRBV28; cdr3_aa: CASSSLRGRRSPSGANVLTF; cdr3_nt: TGTGCCAGCAGTTCTCTCAGGGGGCGAAGGTCCCCCTCTGGGGCCAACGTCCTGACTTTC
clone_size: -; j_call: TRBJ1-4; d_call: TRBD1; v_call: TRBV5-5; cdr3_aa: CASREIGQGGEKLFF; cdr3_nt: TGTGCCAGCAGGGAAATAGGACAGGGAGGTGAAAAACTGTTTTTT